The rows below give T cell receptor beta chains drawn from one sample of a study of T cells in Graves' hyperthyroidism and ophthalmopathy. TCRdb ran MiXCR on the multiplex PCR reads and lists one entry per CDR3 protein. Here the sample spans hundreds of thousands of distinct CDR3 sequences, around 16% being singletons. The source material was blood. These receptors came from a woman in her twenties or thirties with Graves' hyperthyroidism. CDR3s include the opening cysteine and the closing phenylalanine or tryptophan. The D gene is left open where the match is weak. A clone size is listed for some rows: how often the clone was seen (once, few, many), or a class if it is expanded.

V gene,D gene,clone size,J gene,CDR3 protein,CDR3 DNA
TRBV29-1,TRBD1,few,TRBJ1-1,CSVEPTRGTDEAFF,TGCAGCGTTGAACCCACACGAGGGACAGATGAAGCTTTCTTT
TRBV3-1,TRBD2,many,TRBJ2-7,CASSQRTTSGVAYEQYF,TGTGCCAGCAGCCAAAGAACTACTAGCGGGGTCGCCTACGAGCAGTACTTC
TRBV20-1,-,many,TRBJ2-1,CSARDYDNEQFF,TGCAGTGCCAGAGACTACGACAATGAGCAGTTCTTC
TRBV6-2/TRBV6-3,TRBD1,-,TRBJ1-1,CASTPFGAGGLDTEAFF,TGTGCCAGCACTCCGTTTGGGGCAGGGGGTTTAGACACTGAAGCTTTCTTT
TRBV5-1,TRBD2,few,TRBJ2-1,CASSLRRGVGVRYNEQFF,TGCGCCAGCAGCTTGAGGCGGGGGGTCGGGGTTAGGTACAATGAGCAGTTCTTC
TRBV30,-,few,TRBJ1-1,CAWSVYRQTFF,TGTGCCTGGAGTGTATACAGGCAAACTTTCTTT
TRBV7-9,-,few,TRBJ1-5,CASSSGWTNQPQHF,TGTGCCAGCAGCTCAGGGTGGACCAATCAGCCCCAGCATTTT
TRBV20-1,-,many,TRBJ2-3,CSALRGRITDTQYF,TGCAGTGCTCTTAGGGGCAGGATCACAGATACGCAGTATTTT
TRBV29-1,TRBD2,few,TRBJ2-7,CSVEARLAGEQYF,TGCAGCGTTGAAGCCAGACTAGCGGGAGAGCAGTACTTC
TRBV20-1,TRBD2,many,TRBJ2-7,CSALGREEYEQYF,TGCAGTGCTTTGGGACGGGAGGAGTACGAGCAGTACTTC
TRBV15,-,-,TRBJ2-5,CATSRDRQETQYF,TGTGCCACCAGCAGAGATAGACAAGAGACCCAGTACTTC
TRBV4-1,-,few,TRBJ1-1,CASSQEFRGPEAFF,TGCGCCAGCAGCCAAGAATTTCGGGGGCCTGAAGCTTTCTTT
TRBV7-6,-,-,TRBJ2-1,CASSLWRGVDNEQFF,TGTGCCAGCAGCTTATGGCGCGGGGTTGACAATGAGCAGTTCTTC
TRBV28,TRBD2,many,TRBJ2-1,CASSLGPGGNEQFF,TGTGCCAGCAGTTTGGGGCCGGGGGGCAATGAGCAGTTCTTC
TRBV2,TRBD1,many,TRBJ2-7,CASSPGTGQHEQYF,TGTGCCAGCAGTCCCGGGACAGGGCAACACGAGCAGTACTTC
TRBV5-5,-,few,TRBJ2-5,CASSLGPTGQQETQYF,TGTGCCAGCAGCTTGGGGCCTACGGGACAACAAGAGACCCAGTACTTC
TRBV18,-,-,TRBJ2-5,CASSPMVTQETQYF,TGTGCCAGCTCACCGATGGTGACACAAGAGACCCAGTACTTC
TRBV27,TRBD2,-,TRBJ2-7,CASSVNPLAGRSEQYF,TGTGCCAGCAGCGTAAACCCCCTAGCGGGACGTTCCGAGCAGTACTTC
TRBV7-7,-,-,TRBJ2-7,CASSLVAENEQYF,TGTGCTAGCAGCTTAGTGGCCGAAAACGAGCAGTACTTC
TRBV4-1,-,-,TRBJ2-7,CASSQGFGLQMVHEQYF,TGCGCCAGCAGCCAAGGGTTCGGCCTCCAGATGGTCCATGAGCAGTACTTC
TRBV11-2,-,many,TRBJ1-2,CASSLGRFLGNLYGYTF,TGTGCCAGCAGCTTAGGTCGCTTTCTGGGGAACCTCTATGGCTACACCTTC
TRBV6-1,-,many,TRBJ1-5,CASSSGNSNQPQHF,TGTGCCAGCAGTTCGGGGAATAGCAATCAGCCCCAGCATTTT
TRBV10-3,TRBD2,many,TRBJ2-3,CATSRSGSADTQYF,TGTGCCACCAGTCGGAGCGGGAGTGCTGATACGCAGTATTTT
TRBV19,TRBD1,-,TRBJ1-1,CASSTQGALTEAFF,TGTGCCAGTAGTACACAGGGGGCACTCACTGAAGCTTTCTTT
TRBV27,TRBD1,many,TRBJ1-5,CASSPTGALWQPQHF,TGTGCCAGCAGTCCCACAGGGGCTCTTTGGCAGCCCCAGCATTTT
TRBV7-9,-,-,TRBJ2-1,CASSLAVLPYNEQFF,TGTGCCAGCAGCTTAGCCGTACTACCCTACAATGAGCAGTTCTTC
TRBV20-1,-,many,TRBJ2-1,CSASWARTPEQFF,TGCAGTGCTAGTTGGGCGAGGACCCCGGAGCAGTTCTTC
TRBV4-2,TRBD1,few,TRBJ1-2,CASSRGTGLDRRANYGYTF,TGTGCCAGCAGCCGTGGAACCGGACTGGACAGGAGAGCTAACTATGGCTACACCTTC
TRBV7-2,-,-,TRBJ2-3,CASTTADTQYF,TGTGCCAGCACCACTGCAGATACGCAGTATTTT
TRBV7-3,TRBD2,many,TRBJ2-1,CASTLGVSGSDEQFF,TGTGCCAGCACCCTGGGGGTTAGCGGGAGTGATGAGCAGTTCTTC
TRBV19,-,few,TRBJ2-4,CASCGTEVGKNIQYF,TGTGCCAGTTGCGGGACCGAAGTGGGCAAAAACATTCAGTACTTC
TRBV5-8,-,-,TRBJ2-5,CASIPLRGGQETQYF,TGTGCCAGCATCCCCCTCAGGGGGGGACAAGAGACCCAGTACTTC
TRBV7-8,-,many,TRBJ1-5,CASSLDMDNQPQHF,TGTGCCAGCAGCTTAGATATGGACAATCAGCCCCAGCATTTT
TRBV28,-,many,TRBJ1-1,CATWRGGVTEAFF,TGTGCCACTTGGAGGGGAGGGGTCACTGAAGCTTTCTTT
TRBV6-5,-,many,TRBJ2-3,CASSYSTGISDTQYF,TGTGCCAGCAGTTACTCAACCGGGATCTCAGATACGCAGTATTTT
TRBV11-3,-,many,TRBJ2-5,CASSDPRIETQYF,TGTGCCAGCTCCGACCCCCGGATAGAGACCCAGTACTTC
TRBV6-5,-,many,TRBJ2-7,CASSYSGAYEQYF,TGTGCCAGCAGTTACTCAGGAGCTTACGAGCAGTACTTC
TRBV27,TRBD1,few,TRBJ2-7,CASSLYGQGHEQYF,TGTGCCAGCAGTTTATACGGACAGGGCCACGAGCAGTACTTC
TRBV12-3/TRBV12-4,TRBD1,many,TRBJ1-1,CASRRYRGGGEAFF,TGTGCCAGCAGACGTTACAGGGGAGGCGGTGAAGCTTTCTTT
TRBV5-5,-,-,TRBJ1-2,CASSLYGGGYTF,TGTGCCAGCAGCTTGTATGGCGGGGGCTACACCTTC